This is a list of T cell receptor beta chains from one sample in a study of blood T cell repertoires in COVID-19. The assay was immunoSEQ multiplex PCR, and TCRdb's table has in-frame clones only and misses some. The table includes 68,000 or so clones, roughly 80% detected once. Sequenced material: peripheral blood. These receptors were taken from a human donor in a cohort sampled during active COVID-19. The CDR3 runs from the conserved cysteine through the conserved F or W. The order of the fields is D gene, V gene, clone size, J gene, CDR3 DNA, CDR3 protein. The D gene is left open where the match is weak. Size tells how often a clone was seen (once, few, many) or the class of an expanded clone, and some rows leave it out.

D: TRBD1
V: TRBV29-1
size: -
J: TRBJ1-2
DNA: TGCAGCGTTCCTGGGGGAACCGGGACAGGAGGAGCCTATGGCTACACCTTC
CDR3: CSVPGGTGTGGAYGYTF

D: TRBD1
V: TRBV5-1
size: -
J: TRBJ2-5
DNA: TGCGCCAGCAGCCCCCCATTCGGGACAGGGGGCGAGACCCAGTACTTC
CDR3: CASSPPFGTGGETQYF

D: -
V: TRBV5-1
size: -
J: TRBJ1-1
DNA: TGCGCCAGCAGCTTGGCGGGGGGAGAGAGCACTGAAGCTTTCTTT
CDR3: CASSLAGGESTEAFF

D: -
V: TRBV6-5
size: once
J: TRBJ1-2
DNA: TGTGCCAGCAGGAGGACAGCTACTAACTATGGCTACACCTTC
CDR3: CASRRTATNYGYTF

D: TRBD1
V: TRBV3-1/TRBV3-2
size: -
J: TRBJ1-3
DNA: TGTGCCAGCAGCCTCCTACAGGGGACTGGAAACACCATATATTTT
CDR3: CASSLLQGTGNTIYF

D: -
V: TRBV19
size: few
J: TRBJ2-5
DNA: TGTGCCAGTAGTCCTCGATGGGACTTTGGGCCGGGCACCCAGTACTTC
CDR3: CASSPRWDFGPGTQYF

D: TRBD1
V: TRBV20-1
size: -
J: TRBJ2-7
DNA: TGCAGTGCTAGTGGGACAGGGAAAACCTACGAGCAGTACTTC
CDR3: CSASGTGKTYEQYF

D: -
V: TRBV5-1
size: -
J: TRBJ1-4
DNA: TGCGCCAGCAGCCCGCGGAGGGTTGGAACTAATGAAAAACTGTTTTTT
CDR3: CASSPRRVGTNEKLFF

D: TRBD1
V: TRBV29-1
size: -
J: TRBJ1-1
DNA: TGCAGCGTGGCCTACCAGGGACAGAGGAACACTGAAGCTTTCTTT
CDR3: CSVAYQGQRNTEAFF

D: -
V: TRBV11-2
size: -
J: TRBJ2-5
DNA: TGTGCCAGCAGCTCGACGGAAAGGGCGGGCGTGGAGACCCAGTACTTC
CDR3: CASSSTERAGVETQYF

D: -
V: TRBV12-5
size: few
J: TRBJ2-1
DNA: TGTGCTAGTGGTTTGGACAGGCTTCTAATCTACAATGAGCAGTTCTTC
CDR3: CASGLDRLLIYNEQFF

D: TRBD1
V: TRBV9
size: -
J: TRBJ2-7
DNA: TGTGCCAGCAGCACCCGACAGGGTCGCGAGCAGTACTTC
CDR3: CASSTRQGREQYF

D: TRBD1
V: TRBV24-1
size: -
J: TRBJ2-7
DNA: TGTGCCACCAGTGCTCCTTGGCGCGGACAGGGTCTGTACGAGCAGTACTTC
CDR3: CATSAPWRGQGLYEQYF

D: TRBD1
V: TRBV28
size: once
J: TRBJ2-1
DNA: TGTGCCAGCAGCCTGGGACAGAGCTCCTACAATGAGCAGTTCTTC
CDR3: CASSLGQSSYNEQFF

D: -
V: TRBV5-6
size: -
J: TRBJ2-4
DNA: TGTGCCAGCAGCTTGCCGGGAACGGCCAAAAACATTCAGTACTTC
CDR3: CASSLPGTAKNIQYF

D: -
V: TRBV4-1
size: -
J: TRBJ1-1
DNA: TGCGCCAGCGCCCACCGGGGATTCGTGAACACTGAAGCTTTCTTT
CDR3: CASAHRGFVNTEAFF

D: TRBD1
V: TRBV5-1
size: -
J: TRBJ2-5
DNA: TGCGCCAGCAGCGCGGCCCCCGGGACAGGAGAGACCCAGTACTTC
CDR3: CASSAAPGTGETQYF

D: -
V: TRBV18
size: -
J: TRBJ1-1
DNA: TGTGCCAGCTCACCACAGGGCATGGACATTGACACTGAAGCTTTCTTT
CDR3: CASSPQGMDIDTEAFF

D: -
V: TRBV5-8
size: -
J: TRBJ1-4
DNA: TGTGCCAGCAGCTTGGTCGGTGCGTTTGAAAAACTGTTTTTT
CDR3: CASSLVGAFEKLFF

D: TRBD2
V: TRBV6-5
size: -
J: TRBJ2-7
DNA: TGTGCCAGCGGGGGACTAAGCGGGGGCTACGAGCAGTACTTC
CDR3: CASGGLSGGYEQYF

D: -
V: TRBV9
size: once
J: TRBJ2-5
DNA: TGTGCCAGCAGCGTACACGGGGTCCCGGAGACCCAGTACTTC
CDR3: CASSVHGVPETQYF

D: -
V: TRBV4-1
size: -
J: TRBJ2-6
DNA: TGCGCCAGCAGCCAAGTTCCCGGTAGTGGGGCCAACGTCCTGACTTTC
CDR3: CASSQVPGSGANVLTF

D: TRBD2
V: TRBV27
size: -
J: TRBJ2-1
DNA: TGTGCCAGCAGTGACACTAGCGGGGCCTACAATGAGCAGTTCTTC
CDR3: CASSDTSGAYNEQFF

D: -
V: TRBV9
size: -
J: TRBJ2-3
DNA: TGTGCCAGCAGCCCCGAGAAGATGGGCACAGATACGCAGTATTTT
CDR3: CASSPEKMGTDTQYF

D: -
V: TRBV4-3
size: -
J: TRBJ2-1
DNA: TGCGCCAGCAGCCAAGATATCGTCTGGCTAGGCAATGAGCAGTTCTTC
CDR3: CASSQDIVWLGNEQFF

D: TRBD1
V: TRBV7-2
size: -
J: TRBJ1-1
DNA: TGTGCCAGCAGCTTATCCCCCCAGGGGGGCACTGAAGCTTTCTTT
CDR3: CASSLSPQGGTEAFF

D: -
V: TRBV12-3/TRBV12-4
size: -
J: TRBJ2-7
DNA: TGTGCCAGCAGAACAGGGTCCGAGCAGTACTTC
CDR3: CASRTGSEQYF

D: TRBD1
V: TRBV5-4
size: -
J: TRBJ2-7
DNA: TGTGCCAGCAGCTGGGACCGGGACAGGGGGCCCGAGCAGTACTTC
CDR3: CASSWDRDRGPEQYF

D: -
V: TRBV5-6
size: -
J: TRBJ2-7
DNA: TGTGCCAGCAGCTTGGCGGGCGGGCTGGGAGAGCAGTACTTC
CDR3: CASSLAGGLGEQYF

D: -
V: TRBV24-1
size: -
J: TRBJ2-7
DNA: TGTGCCACCAGTGTAGTGCGCCGCCCTGGGACACTCACGCCCTACGAGCAGTACTTC
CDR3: CATSVVRRPGTLTPYEQYF

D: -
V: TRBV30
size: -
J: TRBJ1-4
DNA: TGTGCCTGGGAACACCCCGGACTAGGAGGTGAAAAACTGTTTTTT
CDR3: CAWEHPGLGGEKLFF

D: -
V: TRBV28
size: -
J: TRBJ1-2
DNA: TGTGCCAGCAGTGGCAGGGGAGATGGCTACACCTTC
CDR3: CASSGRGDGYTF

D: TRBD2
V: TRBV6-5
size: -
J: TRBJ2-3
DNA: TGTGCCAGCAGTTCCGGGACTAGCGGGGGGGCCAGGAATTTT
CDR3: CASSSGTSGGARNF

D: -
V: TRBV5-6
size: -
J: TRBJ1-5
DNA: TGTGCCAGCAGCTTGGGACAGGCTAATCAGCCCCAGCATTTT
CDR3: CASSLGQANQPQHF

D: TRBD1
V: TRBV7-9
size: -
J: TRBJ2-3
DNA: TGTGCCAGCAGCTGGGGGGCCGGACAGGGGTTCATTGCAGATACGCAGTATTTT
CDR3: CASSWGAGQGFIADTQYF

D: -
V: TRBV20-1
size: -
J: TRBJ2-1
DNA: TGCAGTGCTAGTAACCCGAGAAATAACCACAATGAGCAGTTCTTC
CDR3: CSASNPRNNHNEQFF

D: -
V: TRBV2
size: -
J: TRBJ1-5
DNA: TGTGCCAGCAGTGAAGTTAGGGGCCCCAGGAGCAATCAGCCCCAGCATTTT
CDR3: CASSEVRGPRSNQPQHF

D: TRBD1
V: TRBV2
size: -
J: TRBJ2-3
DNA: TGTGCCAGCAGTTTTGATCCGGGACAGGGGATCGCAGATACGCAGTATTTT
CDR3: CASSFDPGQGIADTQYF

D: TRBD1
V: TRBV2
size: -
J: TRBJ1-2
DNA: TGTGCCAGCAGCGTACAGGGGGCTAACTATGGCTACACCTTC
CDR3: CASSVQGANYGYTF

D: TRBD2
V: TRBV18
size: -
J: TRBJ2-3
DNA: TGTGCCAGCTCACCGGCCGGGACTAGCGGGGGGGCTACAGATACGCAGTATTTT
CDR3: CASSPAGTSGGATDTQYF

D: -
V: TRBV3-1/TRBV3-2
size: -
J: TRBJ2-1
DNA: TGTGCCAGCAGCAGCTTACTACGAGGCAGGGGCTCCTACAATGAGCAGTTCTTC
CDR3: CASSSLLRGRGSYNEQFF

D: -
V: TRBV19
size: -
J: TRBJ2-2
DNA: TGTGCCAGTAGTATCCGTGGTACGGGGTCAGGGGCGTCCGGGGAGCTGTTTTTT
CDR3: CASSIRGTGSGASGELFF

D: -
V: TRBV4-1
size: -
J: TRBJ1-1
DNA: TGCGCCAGCAGACGGGGGATGAGCACTGAAGCTTTCTTT
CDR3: CASRRGMSTEAFF

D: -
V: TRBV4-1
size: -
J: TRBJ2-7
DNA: TGCGCCAGCAGCCAAGAAGGCACAGTTGCCTACGAGCAGTACTTC
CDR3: CASSQEGTVAYEQYF

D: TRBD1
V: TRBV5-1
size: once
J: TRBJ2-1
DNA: TGCGCCAGCAGCCCGAAATCCCCCGGGACAGGCTACAATGAGCAGTTCTTC
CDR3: CASSPKSPGTGYNEQFF

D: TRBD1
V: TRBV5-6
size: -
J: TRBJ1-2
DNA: TGTGCCAGCAGCTGGACAGGGGCCGTCATAGGCCATGGCTACACCTTC
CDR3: CASSWTGAVIGHGYTF

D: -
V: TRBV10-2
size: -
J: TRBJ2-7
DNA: TGCGCCAGCAGTGTAGGACAGACGAGCTCCTACGAGCAGTACTTC
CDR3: CASSVGQTSSYEQYF

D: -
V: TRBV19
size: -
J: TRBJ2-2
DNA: TGTGCCAGTAGTGTACCCCGAGCGGCGAACACCGGGGAGCTGTTTTTT
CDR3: CASSVPRAANTGELFF

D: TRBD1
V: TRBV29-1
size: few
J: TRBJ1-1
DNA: TGCAGCGTGAGACAGGGGGCGGGTGCTGAAGCTTTCTTT
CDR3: CSVRQGAGAEAFF

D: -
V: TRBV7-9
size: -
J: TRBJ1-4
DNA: TGTGCCAGCAGCTTAGTCGGGTTTCGGGGGTGGTGTGAAAAACTGTTTTTT
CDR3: CASSLVGFRGWCEKLFF

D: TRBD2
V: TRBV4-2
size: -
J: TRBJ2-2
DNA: TGTGCCAGCAGCCCAATAGCGGGGGGACGATCCGGGGAGCTGTTTTTT
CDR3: CASSPIAGGRSGELFF